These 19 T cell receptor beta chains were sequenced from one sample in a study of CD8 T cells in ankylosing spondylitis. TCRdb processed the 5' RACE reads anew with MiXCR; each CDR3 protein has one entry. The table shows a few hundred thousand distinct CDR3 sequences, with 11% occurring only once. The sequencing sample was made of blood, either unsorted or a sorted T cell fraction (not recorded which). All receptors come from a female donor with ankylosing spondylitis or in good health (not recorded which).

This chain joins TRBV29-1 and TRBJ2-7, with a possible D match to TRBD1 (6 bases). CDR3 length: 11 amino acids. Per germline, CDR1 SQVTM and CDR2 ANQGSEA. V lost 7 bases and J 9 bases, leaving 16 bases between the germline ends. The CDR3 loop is CSGRLRGGQYF. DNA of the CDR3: TGCAGCGGCAGGTTGAGAGGGGGGCAGTACTTC.

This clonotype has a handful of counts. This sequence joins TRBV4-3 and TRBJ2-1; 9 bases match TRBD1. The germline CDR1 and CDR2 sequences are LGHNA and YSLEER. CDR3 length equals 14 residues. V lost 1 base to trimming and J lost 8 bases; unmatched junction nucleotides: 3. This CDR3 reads CASSQGTGVDEQFF. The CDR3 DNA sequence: TGCGCCAGCAGCCAAGGGACAGGGGTCGATGAGCAGTTCTTC.

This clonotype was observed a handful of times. CDR3 sequence: CASSSRQRETQYF. The CDR3 nucleotides are TGTGCCAGCAGCTCACGACAGCGGGAGACCCAGTACTTC. The gene calls are TRBV7-2 and TRBJ2-5; D is tentatively TRBD1 or TRBD2 (5 bases each). V lost 4 bases, J lost 5 bases, and 11 bases lay in between. CDR3 length: 13 amino acids. Germline V gene data show CDR1 as SGHTA and CDR2 as FQGNSA.

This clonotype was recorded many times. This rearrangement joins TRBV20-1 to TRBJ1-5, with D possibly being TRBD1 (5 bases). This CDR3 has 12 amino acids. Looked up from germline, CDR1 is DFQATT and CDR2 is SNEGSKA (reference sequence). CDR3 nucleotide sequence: TGCAGCCAACAGGTTAGCAATCAGCCCCAGCATTTT. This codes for CSQQVSNQPQHF.

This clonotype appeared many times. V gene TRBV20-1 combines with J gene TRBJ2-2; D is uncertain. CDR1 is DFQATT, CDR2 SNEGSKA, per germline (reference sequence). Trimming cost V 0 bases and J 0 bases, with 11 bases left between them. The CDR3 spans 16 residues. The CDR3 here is CSARDHSRTNTGELFF. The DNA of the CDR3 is TGCAGTGCTAGAGATCATAGCAGAACGAACACCGGGGAGCTGTTTTTT.

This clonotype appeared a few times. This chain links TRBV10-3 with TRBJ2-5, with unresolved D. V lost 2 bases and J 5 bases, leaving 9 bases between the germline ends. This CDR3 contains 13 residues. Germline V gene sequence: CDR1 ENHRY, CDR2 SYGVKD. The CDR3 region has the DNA TGTGCCATCAGTGAGCCTAGGCAGGAGACCCAGTACTTC. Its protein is CAISEPRQETQYF.

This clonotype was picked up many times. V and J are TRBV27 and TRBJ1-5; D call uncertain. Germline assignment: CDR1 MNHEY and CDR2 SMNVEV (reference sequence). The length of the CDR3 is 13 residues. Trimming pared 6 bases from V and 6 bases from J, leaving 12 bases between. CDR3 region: CASSPTGRQPQHF. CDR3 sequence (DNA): TGTGCCAGCAGCCCCACCGGACGTCAGCCCCAGCATTTT.

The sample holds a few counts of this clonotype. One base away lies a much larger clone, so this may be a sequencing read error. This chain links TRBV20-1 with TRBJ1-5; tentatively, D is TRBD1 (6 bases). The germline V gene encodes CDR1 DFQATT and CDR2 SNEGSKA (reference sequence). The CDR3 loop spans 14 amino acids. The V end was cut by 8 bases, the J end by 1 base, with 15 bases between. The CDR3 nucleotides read TGCAGTACTGCCTCGGGGGGCAGCAATCAGCCCCAGCATTTT. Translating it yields CSTASGGSNQPQHF.

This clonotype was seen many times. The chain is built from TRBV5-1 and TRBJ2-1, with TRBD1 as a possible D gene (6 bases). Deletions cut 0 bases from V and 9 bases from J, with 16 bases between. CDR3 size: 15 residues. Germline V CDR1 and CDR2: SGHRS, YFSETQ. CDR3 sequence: CASSLERDTRSEQFF. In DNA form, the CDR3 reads TGCGCCAGCAGCTTGGAACGGGACACAAGGAGTGAGCAGTTCTTC.

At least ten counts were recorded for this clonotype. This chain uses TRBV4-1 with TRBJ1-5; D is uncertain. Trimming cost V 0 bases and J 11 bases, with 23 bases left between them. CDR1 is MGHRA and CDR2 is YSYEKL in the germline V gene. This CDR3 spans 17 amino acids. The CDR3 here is CASSQELSAIMGQAQHF. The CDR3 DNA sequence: TGCGCCAGCAGCCAAGAATTGAGTGCTATCATGGGCCAAGCCCAGCATTTT.

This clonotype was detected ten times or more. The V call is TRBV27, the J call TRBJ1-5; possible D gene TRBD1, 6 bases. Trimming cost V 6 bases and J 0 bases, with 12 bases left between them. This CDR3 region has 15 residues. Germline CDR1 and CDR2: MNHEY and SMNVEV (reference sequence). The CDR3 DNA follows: TGTGCCAGCAGACCGGGACATTATAGCAATCAGCCCCAGCATTTT. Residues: CASRPGHYSNQPQHF.

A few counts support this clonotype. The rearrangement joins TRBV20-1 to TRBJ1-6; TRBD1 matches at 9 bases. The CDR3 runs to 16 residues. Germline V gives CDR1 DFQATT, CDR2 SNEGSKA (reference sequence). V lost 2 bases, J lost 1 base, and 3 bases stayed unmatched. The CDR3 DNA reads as TGCAGTGCTAGATTACAGGGGGCTTCCTATAATTCACCCCTCCACTTT. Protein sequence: CSARLQGASYNSPLHF.

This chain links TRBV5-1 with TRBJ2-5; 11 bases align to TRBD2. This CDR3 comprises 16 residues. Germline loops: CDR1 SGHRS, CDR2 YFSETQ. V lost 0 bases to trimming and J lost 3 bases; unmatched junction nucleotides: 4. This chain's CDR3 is CASSLGPGLAEETQYF. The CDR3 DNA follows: TGCGCCAGCAGCTTGGGACCGGGACTAGCGGAAGAGACCCAGTACTTC.

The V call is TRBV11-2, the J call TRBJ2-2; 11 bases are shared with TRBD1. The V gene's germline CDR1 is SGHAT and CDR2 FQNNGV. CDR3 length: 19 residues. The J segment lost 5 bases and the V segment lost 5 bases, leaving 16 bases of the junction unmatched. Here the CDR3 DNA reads TGTGCCAGCAGCCCGGCCTGGACAGGGGGCGTCTTGAAAACCGGGGAGCTGTTTTTT. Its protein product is CASSPAWTGGVLKTGELFF.

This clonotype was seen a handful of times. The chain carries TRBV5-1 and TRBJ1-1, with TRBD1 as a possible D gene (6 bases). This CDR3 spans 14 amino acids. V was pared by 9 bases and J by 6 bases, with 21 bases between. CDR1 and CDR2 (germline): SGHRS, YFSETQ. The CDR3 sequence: CATRRGPEPAEAFF. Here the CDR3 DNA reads TGCGCCACCCGCAGGGGCCCTGAGCCTGCTGAAGCTTTCTTT.

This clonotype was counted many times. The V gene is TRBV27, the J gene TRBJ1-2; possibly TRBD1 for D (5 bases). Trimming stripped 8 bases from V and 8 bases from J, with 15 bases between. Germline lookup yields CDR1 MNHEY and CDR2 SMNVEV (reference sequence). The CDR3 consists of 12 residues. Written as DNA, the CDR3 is TGTGCCAGCGGGCCCCGGGGGGTCGGCTACACCTTC. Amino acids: CASGPRGVGYTF.

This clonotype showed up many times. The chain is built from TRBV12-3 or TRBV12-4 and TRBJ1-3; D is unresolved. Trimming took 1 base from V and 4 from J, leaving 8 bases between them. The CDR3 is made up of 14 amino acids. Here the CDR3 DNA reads TGTGCCAGCAGTTTAGGGCAGAGGGGAAACACCATATATTTT. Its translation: CASSLGQRGNTIYF.

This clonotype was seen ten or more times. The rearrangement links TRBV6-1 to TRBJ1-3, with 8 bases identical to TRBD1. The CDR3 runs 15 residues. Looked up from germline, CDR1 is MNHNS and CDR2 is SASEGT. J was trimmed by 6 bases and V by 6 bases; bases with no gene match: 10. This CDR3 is CASSPGSGGENTIYF. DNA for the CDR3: TGTGCCAGCAGCCCCGGGTCAGGGGGCGAAAACACCATATATTTT.

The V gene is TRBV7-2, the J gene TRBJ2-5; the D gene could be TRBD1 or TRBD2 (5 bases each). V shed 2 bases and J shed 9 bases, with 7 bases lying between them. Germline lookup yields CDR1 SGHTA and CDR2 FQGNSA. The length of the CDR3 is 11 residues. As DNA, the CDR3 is TGTGCCAGCAGCTTACAGGGACCCCAGTACTTC. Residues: CASSLQGPQYF.